Each of the 8 T cell receptor beta chains below was sequenced from the same sample in a study of T cell responses to AZD1222 COVID-19 vaccine. Clones were read by immunoSEQ multiplex PCR, and TCRdb kept only the in-frame ones, dropping some. The sample lists approximately 100,000 clones; roughly 89% were seen once. Sequencing was performed on peripheral blood, taken on day 0 of AZD1222 vaccination. The origin of the receptors is an adult in good health.

This clone was recorded once. The rearrangement joins TRBV9 to TRBJ1-4; a possible D gene is TRBD1 (6 bases). This CDR3 comprises 15 residues. V lost 2 bases and J lost 7, with 15 bases in between. Germline V gene data show CDR1 as SGDLS and CDR2 as YYNGEE. CDR3 region: CASSVYGTPGEKLFF. The CDR3 region has the DNA TGTGCCAGCAGCGTCTACGGGACACCTGGTGAAAAACTGTTTTTT.

V and J are TRBV27 and TRBJ2-2; D possibly corresponds to TRBD1 (5 bases). Germline values: CDR1 MNHEY, CDR2 SMNVEV (reference sequence). V was cut by 0 bases and J by 3 bases, with 11 bases left in between. CDR3 length: 16 residues. The CDR3 bases are TGTGCCAGCAGTTTATCGAAGACAGCGTACACCGGGGAGCTGTTTTTT. The encoded protein is CASSLSKTAYTGELFF.

V usage is TRBV7-2 and J usage is TRBJ2-5; 10 positions match TRBD2. The germline CDR1 and CDR2 sequences are SGHTA and FQGNSA. Germline trimming cut 6 bases from V and 3 bases from J; bases unmatched to any gene: 7. This CDR3 is built from 15 residues. CDR3 protein: CASRGVAGGKETQYF. As DNA, the CDR3 is TGTGCCAGCAGGGGTGTAGCGGGGGGCAAAGAGACCCAGTACTTC.

The genes are TRBV3-1 (or the pseudogene TRBV3-2) and TRBJ2-3; 8 nucleotides agree with TRBD2. Germline loops: CDR1 LGHDT, CDR2 YNNKEL (reference sequence). V lost 7 bases and J lost 0; bases outside the gene matches: 6. CDR3 length: 15 amino acids. CDR3 amino acids: CASNGGAFSTDTQYF. The CDR3 nucleotides read TGTGCCAGCAACGGGGGGGCCTTTAGCACAGATACGCAGTATTTT.

V is TRBV9 and J is TRBJ2-3, with D unresolved. V was shortened by 0 bases and J by 0 bases, with 8 bases between the two germline ends. The CDR3 loop spans 15 amino acids. CDR1 and CDR2 from the germline V gene are SGDLS and YYNGEE. The chain's CDR3 is CASSVVGLSTDTQYF. Here the CDR3 DNA reads TGTGCCAGCAGCGTAGTCGGCCTTAGCACAGATACGCAGTATTTT.

The chain recombines TRBV4-3 with TRBJ1-1; D uncertain. V gave up 1 base and J gave up 4 bases, with 10 bases separating them. Germline CDR1 reads LGHNA; CDR2 reads YSLEER. The CDR3 runs 14 residues. The DNA for the CDR3 is TGCGCCAGCAGCCAAGGCCCCCGTGTCACTGAAGCTTTCTTT. Protein sequence: CASSQGPRVTEAFF.

The genes are TRBV9 and TRBJ1-2; a weak D match, TRBD1 (5 bases). Germline V gene lookup returns CDR1 SGDLS and CDR2 YYNGEE. CDR3 size: 14 residues. V was cut by 0 bases and J by 7 bases, with 13 bases left in between. Here the CDR3 DNA reads TGTGCCAGCAGCGTAGCTACCCAGGGTGGTGGCTACACCTTC. This codes for CASSVATQGGGYTF.

V is TRBV28 and J is TRBJ1-2, with 8 bases matching TRBD1. Looked up from germline, CDR1 is MDHEN and CDR2 is SYDVKM. V lost 3 bases, J lost 7 bases, and 10 bases stayed unmatched. There are 15 residues in the CDR3. In nucleotides, the CDR3 is TGTGCCAGCAGTTTGGGGAGGCAGGGGGCTAGTGGCTACACCTTC. The encoded protein is CASSLGRQGASGYTF.